This TCR beta chain derives from a study of identical twins. Unique molecular identifiers were present on the cDNA, which also gained a universal primer site by template switching. TCRdb reanalysed the 5' RACE reads using MiXCR and keeps one entry per CDR3 protein. The table includes 400,000 to 550,000 distinct CDR3 sequences, about 13% detected once. As regards this clonotype: The antigen is not known.

General study points: Models underestimated out-of-frame TCR alpha sharing in monozygotic twins. Abundant beta clonotypes from cord blood had fewer insertions, unlike memory repertoires, which showed none.

This same sample was also part of a study on yellow fever vaccine responses in identical twins. According to that study: Reportedly, the T cell response mounted by twins to vaccine seemed partly convergent, partly personalized.

This clonotype originated in a woman between 18 and 29 years old in good health. Material: CD4+ T cells sorted from blood.

CDR3 DNA: TGTGCCAGCAGGCAAACAGGGAGCACTGAAGCTTTCTTT. Translated: CASRQTGSTEAFF. The V call is TRBV2, the J call TRBJ1-1, with a weak D call TRBD1 (6 bases). V was clipped by 6 bases and J by 4 bases, with 12 bases between them. The CDR3 runs 13 residues. CDR1 and CDR2 (germline): SNHLY, FYNNEI.